The rows below give T cell receptor beta chains drawn from one sample of a study of graft-versus-host responses after intestinal transplantation. Profiled with immunoSEQ multiplex PCR; TCRdb holds only in-frame clones, not every one. The table shows around 100,000 clones, with about 90% occurring only once. Their specific antigens are unknown. This sample comprised unstimulated CD4+ T cells sorted from spleen or lymph node cells, obtained before transplant. These receptors originate from a human donor who was the organ donor for an intestinal transplant. CDR3s include the opening cysteine and the closing phenylalanine or tryptophan. The order of the fields is V gene, J gene, D gene, clone size, CDR3 DNA, CDR3 protein. D genes are given only for firm matches. Part of the rows lack a size; the others show once, few, many or a class for expanded clones.

V gene: TRBV25-1
J gene: TRBJ2-3
D gene: TRBD2
clone size: once
CDR3 DNA: TGTGCCAGCAGTGGGTGGGCTAGCGGCCTAACAGATACGCAGTATTTT
CDR3 protein: CASSGWASGLTDTQYF

V gene: TRBV27
J gene: TRBJ1-6
D gene: TRBD1
clone size: .
CDR3 DNA: TGTGCCGCAAAGGGACAGAATAATTCACCCCTCCACTTT
CDR3 protein: CAAKGQNNSPLHF

V gene: TRBV28
J gene: TRBJ2-7
D gene: TRBD1
clone size: .
CDR3 DNA: TGTGCCAGCAGGCCACCGGGACAGGGGGTAAGGGGGTACTTC
CDR3 protein: CASRPPGQGVRGYF

V gene: TRBV7-3
J gene: TRBJ2-5
D gene: .
clone size: .
CDR3 DNA: TGTGCCAGCAGCCGTGCTTTTAGGGAGACCCAGTACTTC
CDR3 protein: CASSRAFRETQYF

V gene: TRBV5-1
J gene: TRBJ2-3
D gene: TRBD1
clone size: .
CDR3 DNA: TGCGCCAGCAGCTCCCCTAAGGGGGCGGGAGATACGCAGTATTTT
CDR3 protein: CASSSPKGAGDTQYF

V gene: TRBV4-2
J gene: TRBJ2-1
D gene: TRBD2
clone size: few
CDR3 DNA: TGTGCCAGCAGCCAAGAGTTGGCTAGCGGGGGGACTACACTTGAGCAGTTCTTC
CDR3 protein: CASSQELASGGTTLEQFF

V gene: TRBV28
J gene: TRBJ1-4
D gene: TRBD1
clone size: .
CDR3 DNA: TGTGCCAGCAGTTTCTCGGACAGGAGAAATGAAAAACTGTTTTTT
CDR3 protein: CASSFSDRRNEKLFF

V gene: TRBV6-5
J gene: TRBJ2-3
D gene: .
clone size: .
CDR3 DNA: TGTGCCAGCAGTTACCTCCTAGGACAGTTCACAGATACGCAGTATTTT
CDR3 protein: CASSYLLGQFTDTQYF

V gene: TRBV18
J gene: TRBJ1-2
D gene: .
clone size: once
CDR3 DNA: TGTGCCAGCTCACCCTCGACAGATCCCTATGGCTACACCTTC
CDR3 protein: CASSPSTDPYGYTF

V gene: TRBV5-5
J gene: TRBJ2-3
D gene: TRBD2
clone size: .
CDR3 DNA: TGTGCCAGCAGCTTGAGGGGACTAGCGAGCACAGATACGCAGTATTTT
CDR3 protein: CASSLRGLASTDTQYF

V gene: TRBV28
J gene: TRBJ2-7
D gene: .
clone size: .
CDR3 DNA: TGTGCCAGCAGTGAGGACCAGGCCTGGGCCTACGAGCAGTACTTC
CDR3 protein: CASSEDQAWAYEQYF

V gene: TRBV6-1
J gene: TRBJ2-3
D gene: TRBD2
clone size: .
CDR3 DNA: TGTGCCAGCAGTGGGCTAGCGGGGGGCACAGATACGCAGTATTTT
CDR3 protein: CASSGLAGGTDTQYF

V gene: TRBV30
J gene: TRBJ2-5
D gene: .
clone size: .
CDR3 DNA: TGTGCCTGGAGTGTCAGGGTGGAGACCCAGTACTTC
CDR3 protein: CAWSVRVETQYF

V gene: TRBV15
J gene: TRBJ1-2
D gene: .
clone size: once
CDR3 DNA: TGTGCCACCAGAAGGGCAGGACTTAACTATGGCTACACCTTC
CDR3 protein: CATRRAGLNYGYTF

V gene: TRBV19
J gene: TRBJ1-5
D gene: TRBD1
clone size: once
CDR3 DNA: TGTGCCAGTAGTAGGGGACAGGGCGAGCAGCCCCAGCATTTT
CDR3 protein: CASSRGQGEQPQHF

V gene: TRBV4-2
J gene: TRBJ2-4
D gene: .
clone size: .
CDR3 DNA: TGTGCCAGCAGCTCTAAAAATCGGGGCACCGGGAACATTCAGTACTTC
CDR3 protein: CASSSKNRGTGNIQYF

V gene: TRBV5-8
J gene: TRBJ1-6
D gene: .
clone size: .
CDR3 DNA: TGTGCCAGCAGCTTTCGAGTTGGTAGTAAACCCGGTTCACCCCTCCACTTT
CDR3 protein: CASSFRVGSKPGSPLHF

V gene: TRBV6-1
J gene: TRBJ1-5
D gene: .
clone size: .
CDR3 DNA: TGTGCCACCGGCGGAGGTTGGGGATTCAATCAGCCCCAGCATTTT
CDR3 protein: CATGGGWGFNQPQHF

V gene: TRBV4-2
J gene: TRBJ2-7
D gene: .
clone size: once
CDR3 DNA: TGTGCCAGCAGCCGAACGACAAGCGAATCCTACGAGCAGTACTTC
CDR3 protein: CASSRTTSESYEQYF

V gene: TRBV10-1
J gene: TRBJ2-2
D gene: .
clone size: .
CDR3 DNA: TGCGCCCGAAGTGGGTTGCGGATCTATAACACCGGGGAGCTGTTTTTT
CDR3 protein: CARSGLRIYNTGELFF

V gene: TRBV28
J gene: TRBJ1-4
D gene: .
clone size: .
CDR3 DNA: TGTGCCAGCAGCTTGTCCCGGAATACTGAAAAACTGTTTTTT
CDR3 protein: CASSLSRNTEKLFF

V gene: TRBV5-4
J gene: TRBJ2-2
D gene: TRBD1
clone size: many
CDR3 DNA: TGTGCCAGCAGCGTGGACAGGGGGAACACCGGGGAGCTGTTTTTT
CDR3 protein: CASSVDRGNTGELFF

V gene: TRBV30
J gene: TRBJ1-1
D gene: TRBD1
clone size: .
CDR3 DNA: TGTGCCTGGAGTGACCAGGGGGGTCGGAACACTGAAGCTTTCTTT
CDR3 protein: CAWSDQGGRNTEAFF

V gene: TRBV6-6
J gene: TRBJ2-5
D gene: TRBD1
clone size: .
CDR3 DNA: TGTGCCAGCAGTTACAACAGGGGTGAGACCCAGTACTTC
CDR3 protein: CASSYNRGETQYF

V gene: TRBV9
J gene: TRBJ1-1
D gene: .
clone size: .
CDR3 DNA: TGTGCCAGCAGCGCAAACAGGGAGGGAACTGAAGCTTTCTTT
CDR3 protein: CASSANREGTEAFF

V gene: TRBV10-3
J gene: TRBJ2-7
D gene: .
clone size: .
CDR3 DNA: TGTGCCATCAGTGAGTCCCCCGGCTACCAGGGCTACGAGCAGTACTTC
CDR3 protein: CAISESPGYQGYEQYF

V gene: TRBV27
J gene: TRBJ1-5
D gene: TRBD1
clone size: .
CDR3 DNA: TGTGCCAGCAGTCGACAGGGGGCATATCAGCCCCAGCATTTT
CDR3 protein: CASSRQGAYQPQHF

V gene: TRBV9
J gene: TRBJ1-2
D gene: .
clone size: .
CDR3 DNA: TGTGCCAGCAGCGTAGACGAAATCTATGGCTACACCTTC
CDR3 protein: CASSVDEIYGYTF

V gene: TRBV27
J gene: TRBJ1-5
D gene: TRBD1
clone size: .
CDR3 DNA: TGTGCCAGCAGTTTCGCAGGGGGGAATCAGCCCCAGCATTTT
CDR3 protein: CASSFAGGNQPQHF

V gene: TRBV18
J gene: TRBJ1-2
D gene: .
clone size: .
CDR3 DNA: TGTGCCAGCTCCCCTCGGGGGGGAACGGGATGGGACTACACCTTC
CDR3 protein: CASSPRGGTGWDYTF

V gene: TRBV19
J gene: TRBJ2-2
D gene: .
clone size: .
CDR3 DNA: TGTGCCAGTAGGTACAGGGTTAACACCGGGGAGCTGTTTTTT
CDR3 protein: CASRYRVNTGELFF

V gene: TRBV9
J gene: TRBJ2-7
D gene: TRBD2
clone size: .
CDR3 DNA: TGTGCCAGCAGCGTAGTCCCTAGCGGGGGAAAGGGGACCTACGAGCAGTACTTC
CDR3 protein: CASSVVPSGGKGTYEQYF

V gene: TRBV6-1
J gene: TRBJ2-5
D gene: .
clone size: .
CDR3 DNA: TGTGCCAGCAGTGAATCGTGGAGGGGCGGCGAGACCCAGTACTTC
CDR3 protein: CASSESWRGGETQYF

V gene: TRBV28
J gene: TRBJ1-6
D gene: .
clone size: .
CDR3 DNA: TGTGCCAGCAGTTTCCGGGCCCTAACCTTGGCGCCCCTCCACTTT
CDR3 protein: CASSFRALTLAPLHF

V gene: TRBV30
J gene: TRBJ2-2
D gene: .
clone size: .
CDR3 DNA: TGTGCCTGGAGTTCCCTGTTTTGGACAGCGAACACCGGGGAGCTGTTTTTT
CDR3 protein: CAWSSLFWTANTGELFF

V gene: TRBV4-1
J gene: TRBJ2-7
D gene: .
clone size: once
CDR3 DNA: TGCGCCAGCAGCCAAGTCTTGGTCTCCGAGCAGTACTTC
CDR3 protein: CASSQVLVSEQYF

V gene: TRBV7-8
J gene: TRBJ1-1
D gene: .
clone size: .
CDR3 DNA: TGTGCCAGCAGCTTGGGGTCGTCCACTGAAGCTTTCTTT
CDR3 protein: CASSLGSSTEAFF

V gene: TRBV6-1
J gene: TRBJ1-3
D gene: .
clone size: .
CDR3 DNA: TGTGCCAGCAGTGTAATCGGCGGAAACACCATATATTTT
CDR3 protein: CASSVIGGNTIYF

V gene: TRBV25-1
J gene: TRBJ2-7
D gene: .
clone size: .
CDR3 DNA: TGTGCCAGCCCGGACGGGGTGGGTTACGAGCAGTACTTC
CDR3 protein: CASPDGVGYEQYF

V gene: TRBV7-9
J gene: TRBJ2-7
D gene: .
clone size: .
CDR3 DNA: TGTGCCAGCAGCTCCGGACACTTCTACGAGCAGTACTTC
CDR3 protein: CASSSGHFYEQYF

V gene: TRBV7-2
J gene: TRBJ1-6
D gene: .
clone size: .
CDR3 DNA: TGTGCCAGCAGCACCGTCCCCAGTCGGGAATATTCACCCCTCCACTTT
CDR3 protein: CASSTVPSREYSPLHF

V gene: TRBV7-2
J gene: TRBJ1-5
D gene: .
clone size: .
CDR3 DNA: TGTGCCAGCAGCTTATTCGGTAGCAATCAGCCCCAGCATTTT
CDR3 protein: CASSLFGSNQPQHF

V gene: TRBV5-5
J gene: TRBJ2-2
D gene: .
clone size: few
CDR3 DNA: TGTGCCAGCAGCTTGGGGCAGGTAGCGAACACCGGGGAGCTGTTTTTT
CDR3 protein: CASSLGQVANTGELFF

V gene: TRBV14
J gene: TRBJ1-1
D gene: TRBD1
clone size: .
CDR3 DNA: TGTGCCAGCAGGGGTAACAGGGGGCGCGAAGCTTTCTTT
CDR3 protein: CASRGNRGREAFF

V gene: TRBV5-6
J gene: TRBJ1-5
D gene: .
clone size: .
CDR3 DNA: TGTGCCAGCAGCTTCCCAGGGGCTTTTGAGGAAGGCAATCAGCCCCAGCATTTT
CDR3 protein: CASSFPGAFEEGNQPQHF

V gene: TRBV7-6
J gene: TRBJ2-1
D gene: .
clone size: .
CDR3 DNA: TGTGCCAGCAGCTTACGACCACTCCGGCTAAATGAGCAGTTCTTC
CDR3 protein: CASSLRPLRLNEQFF

V gene: TRBV7-8
J gene: TRBJ1-2
D gene: TRBD1
clone size: .
CDR3 DNA: TGTGCCAGCAGCTTAGTTGGACAGGGTGGCGGCTACACCTTC
CDR3 protein: CASSLVGQGGGYTF

V gene: TRBV7-2
J gene: TRBJ1-1
D gene: .
clone size: .
CDR3 DNA: TGTGCCAGCAGCTTAGTAGCTAACACTGAAGCTTTCTTT
CDR3 protein: CASSLVANTEAFF

V gene: TRBV5-6
J gene: TRBJ1-2
D gene: .
clone size: .
CDR3 DNA: TGTGCCAGCAGCTTGGGGCAGGGGATAGGGGGCTACACCTTC
CDR3 protein: CASSLGQGIGGYTF

V gene: TRBV11-2
J gene: TRBJ1-4
D gene: .
clone size: once
CDR3 DNA: TGTGCCAGCAGCTTAGACAGGGATCGGGAAAAACTGTTTTTT
CDR3 protein: CASSLDRDREKLFF

V gene: TRBV5-1
J gene: TRBJ2-2
D gene: .
clone size: .
CDR3 DNA: TGCGCCAGCAGCTTGGAGGGGGGTACACCCGGGGAGCTGTTTTTT
CDR3 protein: CASSLEGGTPGELFF

V gene: TRBV5-4
J gene: TRBJ2-3
D gene: TRBD2
clone size: .
CDR3 DNA: TGTGCCAGCAGCTTTACTAGCGGGGCGTCTGATACGCAGTATTTT
CDR3 protein: CASSFTSGASDTQYF

V gene: TRBV6-1
J gene: TRBJ1-1
D gene: .
clone size: once
CDR3 DNA: TGTGCCAGCAGCCACAGGGTGGAGACTGAAGCTTTCTTT
CDR3 protein: CASSHRVETEAFF

V gene: TRBV25-1
J gene: TRBJ1-1
D gene: TRBD1
clone size: .
CDR3 DNA: TGTGCCAGCATCCCTGACAGGGGCGTCGTGAGCACTGAAGCTTTCTTT
CDR3 protein: CASIPDRGVVSTEAFF

V gene: TRBV18
J gene: TRBJ1-2
D gene: TRBD1
clone size: .
CDR3 DNA: TGTGCCAGCTCACCCCCGGGACAGCTTAACTATGGCTACACCTTC
CDR3 protein: CASSPPGQLNYGYTF